This T cell receptor (beta chain) was sequenced for a study of T cells in Graves' hyperthyroidism and ophthalmopathy. The V gene's germline CDR1 is SGHDT and CDR2 YYEEEE. CDR3 length: 15 amino acids. The ends lost 3 bases at V and 0 bases at J; junction bases unmatched: 4. On this clonotype: The antigen remains undetermined.

RNA transcripts yielded amplified TCR beta CDR3 regions. TCR CDR3 regions were first amplified by RT-PCR with HTBI primers. TCRdb re-analysed the multiplex PCR reads in MiXCR, keeping a single row per CDR3 protein. The data contain about 700,000 distinct CDR3 sequences, around 15% of them singletons. Study results and caveats: Researchers found most expanded thyroid clonotypes above 0.001 in blood as well.

This clonotype originated in a woman aged 18-30 years with Graves' hyperthyroidism. The chain combines TRBV5-6 with TRBJ1-1, with 8 bases lining up with TRBD1. The sequencing input was blood. The CDR3 region is CASSSYRGMNTEAFF. The CDR3, as DNA: TGTGCCAGCAGCTCCTACAGGGGGATGAACACTGAAGCTTTCTTT. Combining the CDR3 with reference TRBV5-6 and TRBJ1-1 gives the whole variable domain DAGVTQSPTHLIKTRGQQVTLRCSPKSGHDTVSWYQQALGQGPQFIFQYYEEEERQRGNFPDRFSGHQFPNYSSELNVNALLLGDSALYLCASSSYRGMNTEAFFGQGTRLTVV.